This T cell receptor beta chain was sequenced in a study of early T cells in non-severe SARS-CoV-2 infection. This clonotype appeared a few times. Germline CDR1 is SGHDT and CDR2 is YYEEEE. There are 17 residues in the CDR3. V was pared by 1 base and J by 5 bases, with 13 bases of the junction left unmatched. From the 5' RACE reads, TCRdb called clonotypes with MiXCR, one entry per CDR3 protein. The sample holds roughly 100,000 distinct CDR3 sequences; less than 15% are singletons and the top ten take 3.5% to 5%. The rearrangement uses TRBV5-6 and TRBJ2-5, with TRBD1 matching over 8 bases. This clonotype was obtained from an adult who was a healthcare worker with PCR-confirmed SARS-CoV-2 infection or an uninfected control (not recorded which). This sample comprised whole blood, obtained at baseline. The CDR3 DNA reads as TGTGCCAGCAGCTTGCGCCAGGGGGCGAATTCACCGGAGACCCAGTACTTC. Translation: CASSLRQGANSPETQYF.